The next 22 T cell receptor beta chains were all read from a single sample in a study of identical twins. From the 5' RACE reads, TCRdb called clonotypes with MiXCR, one entry per CDR3 protein. The table shows roughly 190,000 distinct CDR3 sequences, with more than 15% occurring only once. In addition, the sample was reused for a study of T cells expressing NK-cell markers.

The specimen sequenced was CD8+ T cells sorted from blood. The origin of the receptors is a woman under 30 in good health.

This clonotype was counted between two and nine times. One end of the junction fails to match germline, which may point to a read error. The rearrangement links TRBV12-3 or TRBV12-4 to TRBJ2-3; 9 bases are a match to TRBD2. This CDR3 spans 14 amino acids. The CDR3 DNA reads as TGTGCCAGCAGCTTAGCGGGAGTAACAGATACGCAGTATTTT. Translating it yields CASSLAGVTDTQYF.

The rearrangement joins TRBV20-1 to TRBJ2-1; the D gene is possibly TRBD2 (6 bases). The germline gives CDR1 DFQATT, CDR2 SNEGSKA (reference sequence). CDR3 length: 15 residues. V dropped 3 bases and J dropped 4 bases, with 16 bases sitting between them. The CDR3 nucleotides are TGCAGTGCTAGTCAGCGGGTTGGGCTTTACAATGAGCAGTTCTTC. The encoded protein is CSASQRVGLYNEQFF.

This clonotype was seen a handful of times. The chain joins TRBV6-5 to TRBJ2-7, with D unclear. Germline lookup yields CDR1 MNHEY and CDR2 SVGAGI. V lost 2 bases to trimming and J lost 2 bases, with 10 bases between them. The CDR3 sequence is 14 residues long. DNA for the CDR3: TGTGCCAGCAGTTACGCAGAAAGGGCCTACGAGCAGTACTTC. Translated: CASSYAERAYEQYF.

The chain uses TRBV5-5 and TRBJ1-6; D is uncertain. The CDR3 is 15 residues long. Germline V gene data show CDR1 as SGHKS and CDR2 as YYEKEE (reference sequence). V dropped 1 base and J dropped 8 bases, with 13 bases sitting between them. The CDR3 spells CASSLLDPGDSPLHF. The CDR3 DNA is TGTGCCAGCAGCTTGCTCGACCCTGGGGATTCACCCCTCCACTTT.

V is TRBV5-1 and J is TRBJ2-7, with 7 bases matching TRBD1. Germline assignment: CDR1 SGHRS and CDR2 YFSETQ. The V segment lost 3 bases and the J segment 3 bases; nucleotides outside the gene matches: 6. The CDR3 totals 14 residues. CDR3 sequence: CASSSPDRFYEQYF. CDR3 in DNA: TGCGCCAGCAGCTCCCCGGACAGGTTCTACGAGCAGTACTTC. Looking up the rest from reference TRBV5-1 and TRBJ2-7 gives the full variable domain: KAGVTQTPRYLIKTRGQQVTLSCSPISGHRSVSWYQQTPGQGLQFLFEYFSETQRNKGNFPGRFSGRQFSNSRSEMNVSTLELGDSALYLCASSSPDRFYEQYFGPGTRLTVT.

This clonotype was seen repeatedly, ten times or more. The chain recombines TRBV4-3 with TRBJ2-1; 7 nucleotides align to TRBD2. The CDR3 runs to 14 residues. After removal of 3 bases from V and 3 bases from J, the junction contained 2 bases not matched to a gene. In germline, CDR1 is LGHNA, CDR2 YSLEER. In DNA form, the CDR3 reads TGCGCCAGCAGCCAGAGCGGGAACTACAATGAGCAGTTCTTC. Residues: CASSQSGNYNEQFF.

The CDR3 bases are TGTGCCAGCAGCTCAATCAGGGCAGGGTCAGTCGAGCAGTACTTC. Its translation: CASSSIRAGSVEQYF. This chain links TRBV11-3 with TRBJ2-7; TRBD1 might be the D (5 bases). Per the germline V gene, CDR1 is SGHNT and CDR2 is YENEEA. Trimming took 4 bases from V and 6 from J, leaving 19 bases between them. This CDR3 has 15 residues.

This chain joins TRBV11-2 and TRBJ2-7, with a weak D call TRBD2 (5 bases). Between the trimmed V and J ends, which lost 1 base and 4 bases, there was a span of 11 bases. The CDR3 contains 14 residues. Germline CDR1 SGHAT, CDR2 FQNNGV. The CDR3 DNA follows: TGTGCCAGCAGCTTAGGATCAGCGGAATACGAGCAGTACTTC. Its translation is CASSLGSAEYEQYF.

The table lists this clonotype with many counts. The rearrangement uses TRBV20-1 and TRBJ1-1; D gene ambiguous. CDR3 length equals 12 residues. Germline loops: CDR1 DFQATT, CDR2 SNEGSKA (reference sequence). V shed 2 bases and J shed 3 bases, with 7 bases lying between them. CDR3 coding DNA: TGCAGTGCTAGACCCTCGGACACTGAAGCTTTCTTT. Its protein product is CSARPSDTEAFF.

This clonotype was found a few times. The junction shows a germline mismatch at one end, possibly a read error. The chain couples TRBV7-9 to TRBJ2-5; no clear D. The CDR3 runs to 11 residues. Per the germline V gene, CDR1 is SEHNR and CDR2 is FQNEAQ (reference sequence). Written as DNA, the CDR3 is TGTGCCAGCAGCCCAGAGGTAGCTCTGGACTTC. Translated, it gives CASSPEVALDF.

A few counts support this clonotype. The V gene is TRBV7-9, the J gene TRBJ2-5, with TRBD2 matching over 11 bases. The CDR3 has 15 residues. The V gene's germline CDR1 is SEHNR and CDR2 FQNEAQ (reference sequence). V trimming: 5 bases; J trimming: 3 bases; junction bases outside the gene matches: 5. CDR3 sequence reads: CASSLGTSGEETQYF. Written as DNA, the CDR3 is TGTGCCAGCAGCCTGGGGACTAGCGGAGAAGAGACCCAGTACTTC. Filled out from reference TRBV7-9 and TRBJ2-5, the complete variable domain reads DTGVSQNPRHKITKRGQNVTFRCDPISEHNRLYWYRQTLGQGPEFLTYFQNEAQLEKSRLLSDRFSAERPKGSFSTLEIQRTEQGDSAMYLCASSLGTSGEETQYFGPGTRLLVL.

This rearrangement joins TRBV12-3 or TRBV12-4 to TRBJ2-1; D is possibly TRBD2 (6 bases). V lost 7 bases and J 6 bases, leaving 13 bases between the germline ends. The CDR3 sequence is 13 residues long. CDR3 sequence (DNA): TGTGCCAGCACCCTTAATAGCGGCAATGAGCAGTTCTTC. Its translation: CASTLNSGNEQFF.

The chain couples TRBV11-2 to TRBJ2-2; D remains ambiguous. Germline V gene data show CDR1 as SGHAT and CDR2 as FQNNGV. The ends were cut back, 10 bases at V and 8 bases at J, with 11 bases in the middle. The CDR3 has 11 amino acids. CDR3 nucleotide sequence: TGTGCCACCGCCTTCTGGGGGGAGCTGTTTTTT. Its protein is CATAFWGELFF.

This clonotype showed up many times. This chain joins TRBV29-1 and TRBJ2-7; TRBD2 matches at 8 bases. The CDR3 is 14 amino acids. The germline gives CDR1 SQVTM, CDR2 ANQGSEA. V lost 7 bases and J lost 2; bases outside the gene matches: 10. The CDR3 DNA reads as TGCAGCGCCCTGGCCCTAGCGGGTACCTACGAGCAGTACTTC. It encodes CSALALAGTYEQYF.

The CDR3 region has the DNA TGTGCCAGCAGCGTGAGGGACAGGGGGTCGTACGAGCAGTACTTC. Its translation is CASSVRDRGSYEQYF. The rearrangement joins TRBV9 to TRBJ2-7; 11 positions agree with TRBD1. This CDR3 comprises 15 residues. V shed 2 bases, J shed 4 bases, and the junction held 5 bases outside the gene matches. CDR1 SGDLS and CDR2 YYNGEE come from the germline V gene.

This clonotype has more than one count but fewer than ten. This rearrangement joins TRBV29-1 to TRBJ2-1, with unresolved D. CDR1 and CDR2 from the germline V gene are SQVTM and ANQGSEA. V lost 0 bases, J lost 1 base, and 13 bases lay in between. This CDR3 comprises 16 residues. CDR3 bases: TGCAGCGTTGAAGAAGGTTACTCCAGTTCCTACAATGAGCAGTTCTTC. It encodes CSVEEGYSSSYNEQFF.

CDR3 bases: TGTGCCAGACTTAACAGGGAATTGAACACTGAAGCTTTCTTT. This codes for CARLNRELNTEAFF. The V and J genes are TRBV11-3 and TRBJ1-1, with D perhaps matching TRBD1 (6 bases). The CDR3 runs 14 residues. V lost 9 bases and J lost 0, with 14 bases in between. The germline V gene has CDR1 SGHNT and CDR2 YENEEA.

This clonotype was counted only a few times. The chain joins TRBV9 to TRBJ2-5; TRBD2 might be the D (6 bases). The CDR3 runs 13 residues. Trimming cost V 0 bases and J 3 bases, with 6 bases left between them. The germline V gene has CDR1 SGDLS and CDR2 YYNGEE. The CDR3: CASSVVAEETQYF. CDR3 DNA: TGTGCCAGCAGCGTAGTAGCGGAAGAGACCCAGTACTTC.

The genes are TRBV20-1 and TRBJ1-1; D uncertain. Germline V gene lookup returns CDR1 DFQATT and CDR2 SNEGSKA (reference sequence). The CDR3 has 13 amino acids. With 2 bases removed from V and 5 bases from J, the gap between germline ends came to 12 bases. The CDR3 nucleotides are TGCAGTGCTAGAAACATAAAGAGGACTGAAGCTTTCTTT. This translates into CSARNIKRTEAFF.

The J gene is TRBJ1-1, the V gene TRBV6-2 or TRBV6-3; TRBD1 might be the D (5 bases). The germline V gene has CDR1 MNHEY and CDR2 SVGEGT. This CDR3 contains 14 residues. For the CDR3, the DNA is TGTGCGTCGGGGCAATCCTTTCTTGGCACTGAAGCTTTCTTT. The encoded protein is CASGQSFLGTEAFF.

This chain joins TRBV20-1 and TRBJ2-7, with TRBD2 identical over 8 bases. The CDR3 covers 15 residues. Germline V gives CDR1 DFQATT, CDR2 SNEGSKA (reference sequence). V was clipped by 0 bases and J by 4 bases; unmatched bases: 8. CDR3 nucleotide sequence: TGCAGTGCTAGAGATGGGGGACTAGGGATGTACGAGCAGTACTTC. Its protein is CSARDGGLGMYEQYF.

The V gene is TRBV5-5, the J gene TRBJ2-7; TRBD1 aligns across 10 bases. CDR1 and CDR2 from the germline V gene are SGHKS and YYEKEE (reference sequence). This CDR3 contains 15 residues. With V trimmed by 2 bases and J by 5 bases, 7 bases remained unmatched. The CDR3 nucleotides are TGTGCCAGCAGCTTTCCCCGGGACAGGGGCGACGAGCAGTACTTC. The encoded protein is CASSFPRDRGDEQYF.